Below are 9 T cell receptor beta chains sequenced from a single sample in a study of T cell responses to AZD1222 COVID-19 vaccine. Assay used: immunoSEQ multiplex PCR; TCRdb lists only in-frame clones, some missing. The table shows 80,000 to 90,000 clones, with 85% to 90% occurring only once. Sequencing was performed on peripheral blood, taken 28 days after the second AZD1222 dose. All receptors derive from an adult who received the AZD1222 COVID-19 vaccine.

V and J are TRBV14 and TRBJ2-3; 7 bases fit TRBD2. Germline CDR1 is SGHDN and CDR2 is FVKESK. The ends lost 0 bases at V and 2 bases at J; junction bases unmatched: 5. The CDR3 totals 16 residues. CDR3 sequence reads: CASSQDRGVVTDTQYF. For the CDR3, the DNA is TGTGCCAGCAGCCAAGATCGGGGGGTGGTCACAGATACGCAGTATTTT.

The rearrangement joins TRBV27 to TRBJ2-7, with unresolved D. The CDR3 consists of 13 residues. Germline V CDR1 and CDR2: MNHEY, SMNVEV (reference sequence). Trimming removed 2 bases from V and 4 bases from J, with 9 bases in between. The CDR3 coding sequence is TGTGCCAGCAGTTTACGAGAGAAGTACGAGCAGTACTTC. Translating it yields CASSLREKYEQYF.

The gene calls are TRBV25-1 and TRBJ1-1; TRBD1 aligns across 7 bases. J gave up 4 bases and V 3 bases, and 5 bases lay outside the gene matches. CDR3 length equals 14 residues. Germline V gene data show CDR1 as MGHDK and CDR2 as SYGVNS. CDR3 residues: CASSEMNRGTEAFF. CDR3 nucleotides: TGTGCCAGCAGTGAGATGAACAGGGGCACTGAAGCTTTCTTT.

The chain employs TRBV6-5 and TRBJ2-1; TRBD1 matches 10 bases. Germline assignment: CDR1 MNHEY and CDR2 SVGAGI. The CDR3 loop spans 16 amino acids. Trimming removed 3 bases from V and 6 bases from J; junction bases left unmatched: 8. Here the CDR3 reads CASSYLTGGVGNEQFF. CDR3 sequence (DNA): TGTGCCAGCAGTTATTTGACAGGGGGCGTGGGCAATGAGCAGTTCTTC.

V and J are TRBV15 and TRBJ2-7; a possible D gene is TRBD1 (6 bases). Trimming removed 3 bases from V and 4 bases from J, with 16 bases in between. The length of the CDR3 is 15 residues. Germline V gives CDR1 LNHNV, CDR2 YYDKDF (reference sequence). The CDR3 region has the DNA TGTGCCACCAGCAGGGAAGGGCAGGGGCAATACGAGCAGTACTTC. Its protein product is CATSREGQGQYEQYF.

The rearrangement links TRBV2 to TRBJ2-7, with TRBD1 matching 12 bases. The germline V gene encodes CDR1 SNHLY and CDR2 FYNNEI. With V trimmed by 8 bases and J by 5 bases, 4 bases remained unmatched. The CDR3 has 13 residues. The CDR3: CASGTGGFHEQYF. The CDR3 bases are TGTGCCAGCGGGACAGGGGGCTTCCACGAGCAGTACTTC.

V usage is TRBV5-1 and J usage is TRBJ2-5; TRBD1 aligns across 10 bases. The length of the CDR3 is 15 residues. Germline CDR1 and CDR2: SGHRS and YFSETQ. The J segment lost 5 bases and the V segment lost 6 bases, leaving 10 bases of the junction unmatched. CDR3 sequence: CASTLGTGVTETQYF. The CDR3, as DNA: TGCGCCAGCACCCTGGGGACAGGGGTGACGGAGACCCAGTACTTC.

This clone was found once. The chain combines TRBV7-9 with TRBJ1-1, with a possible D match to TRBD1 (5 bases). Between the trimmed V and J ends, which lost 5 bases and 4 bases, there was a span of 20 bases. The CDR3 spans 16 residues. Germline values: CDR1 SEHNR, CDR2 FQNEAQ (reference sequence). CDR3 nucleotide sequence: TGTGCCAGCAGCCCACCTCTCCGTGCGGGGGGCACTGAAGCTTTCTTT. As protein: CASSPPLRAGGTEAFF.

V gene TRBV4-1 combines with J gene TRBJ1-2; possibly TRBD1 for D (6 bases). V was cut by 4 bases and J by 8 bases, with 23 bases left in between. Germline loops: CDR1 MGHRA, CDR2 YSYEKL. CDR3 size: 16 residues. The CDR3 spells CASSPDSGGGIWGYTF. CDR3 bases: TGCGCCAGCAGCCCGGACAGCGGAGGTGGAATATGGGGCTACACCTTC.